Below are 10 T cell receptor beta chains sequenced from a single sample in a study of cytomegalovirus exposure and HLA in healthy donors. Primers for the PCR totalled 60 Vbeta and 13 Jbeta. Profiling relied on immunoSEQ multiplex PCR, and the TCRdb table lists in-frame clones only, not all of them. The table shows around 190,000 clones, with 80% to 90% occurring only once. The specimen was PBMCs. The receptors here all came from a man in his forties or fifties in good health and CMV-seropositive.

In regard to this clone: Compared with germline, one end of the junction differs, possibly owing to a read error. The J gene is TRBJ1-1, the V gene TRBV5-4; 7 nucleotides line up with TRBD1. Germline V gene sequence: CDR1 SGHNT, CDR2 YYREEE (reference sequence). The CDR3 runs to 16 residues. In nucleotides, the CDR3 is TGTGCCGGCAGCTCCACAGGGGCAATCCTCCCGGGGGAAGCTTTCTTT. Its protein product is CAGSSTGAILPGEAFF.

The chain combines TRBV4-1 with TRBJ2-5; TRBD2 is a possible D gene (6 bases). This CDR3 has 15 amino acids. Germline CDR1 is MGHRA and CDR2 is YSYEKL. The V end lost 3 bases, the J end lost 0 bases, and 11 bases lay between the germline ends. CDR3 DNA sequence: TGCGCCAGCAGCCACGGGACTCCGTACCAAGAGACCCAGTACTTC. This gives the protein CASSHGTPYQETQYF.

The chain joins TRBV28 to TRBJ2-7, with TRBD2 identical over 8 bases. With V trimmed by 7 bases and J by 1 base, 6 bases remained unmatched. CDR1 and CDR2 (germline): MDHEN, SYDVKM. The CDR3 spans 14 residues. The CDR3 loop is CASTAAGVSYEQYF. The CDR3 nucleotides are TGTGCCAGCACCGCAGCGGGGGTGTCCTACGAGCAGTACTTC.

This rearrangement joins TRBV27 to TRBJ2-3, with TRBD1 as a possible D gene (6 bases). Looked up from germline, CDR1 is MNHEY and CDR2 is SMNVEV (reference sequence). V lost 3 bases, J lost 6 bases, and 10 bases lay in between. The CDR3 length is 13 residues. The CDR3 loop reads CASSFRGWDTQYF. Written as DNA, the CDR3 is TGTGCCAGCAGTTTCAGGGGCTGGGATACGCAGTATTTT.

The chain joins TRBV9 to TRBJ2-7; 12 positions agree with TRBD2. Germline V CDR1 and CDR2: SGDLS, YYNGEE. Germline trimming cut 3 bases from V and 6 bases from J; bases unmatched to any gene: 7. The CDR3 contains 15 residues. The CDR3 spells CASSAGTSGLGEQYF. In DNA form, the CDR3 reads TGTGCCAGCAGCGCCGGGACTAGCGGGCTAGGCGAGCAGTACTTC.

The rearrangement joins TRBV5-1 to TRBJ2-3; TRBD1 agrees at 9 bases. Germline trimming cut 3 bases from V and 5 bases from J; bases unmatched to any gene: 4. The CDR3 extends over 14 amino acids. Germline lookup yields CDR1 SGHRS and CDR2 YFSETQ. The CDR3 here is CASSSGQGEDTQYF. In DNA, the CDR3 is TGCGCCAGCAGCTCGGGACAGGGTGAAGATACGCAGTATTTT.

This chain connects TRBV28 to TRBJ1-2; D not certain. The CDR3 has 14 residues. V shed 1 base and J shed 7 bases, with 13 bases lying between them. Germline CDR1 reads MDHEN; CDR2 reads SYDVKM. CDR3 in DNA: TGTGCCAGCAGTTTATTGGGTCGGACTGGTGGCTACACCTTC. Amino acids: CASSLLGRTGGYTF.

About this clone: The sample has other DNA sequences that encode this CDR3 too. V is TRBV5-1 and J is TRBJ2-7, with 7 bases fitting TRBD2. Trimming cost V 2 bases and J 2 bases; bases outside gene matches: 4. From germline, CDR1 is SGHRS and CDR2 YFSETQ. This CDR3 is built from 14 residues. The CDR3 region is CASSFSSGTYEQYF. In nucleotides, the CDR3 is TGCGCCAGCAGCTTTTCTAGCGGTACCTACGAGCAGTACTTC.

This chain uses TRBV25-1 with TRBJ1-2, with D possibly TRBD1 on 6 matching bases. CDR1 and CDR2 (germline): MGHDK, SYGVNS. The CDR3 sequence is 15 residues long. Trimming cost V 0 bases and J 4 bases, with 12 bases left between them. The CDR3 DNA sequence: TGTGCCAGCAGTGAATACCAGGGGCAAGGCTATGGCTACACCTTC. This encodes CASSEYQGQGYGYTF.

The sample holds a few counts of this clone. This rearrangement joins TRBV13 to TRBJ2-1; 14 bases align to TRBD2. The V segment lost 6 bases and the J segment 9 bases; nucleotides outside the gene matches: 10. Germline CDR1 PRHDT, CDR2 FYEKMQ (reference sequence). The CDR3 spans 16 residues. The DNA of the CDR3 is TGTGCCAGCAGTCGAGGACTAGCGGGAGGTGGCTCTGAGCAGTTCTTC. As protein: CASSRGLAGGGSEQFF.